This passage covers 21 T cell receptor beta chains from one sample sequenced in a study of OX40 agonist ivuxolimab in advanced cancers. Only in-frame clones appear in the TCRdb table, and some are missing; sequencing was by immunoSEQ multiplex PCR. The table has over 80,000 clones, approximately 90% seen once. The sample in question was CD4+ or CD8+ T cells sorted from blood, obtained in a trial of the OX40 agonist ivuxolimab. The source is an adult with an advanced solid tumor such as melanoma, head and neck, liver or kidney cancer.

The chain is built from TRBV28 and TRBJ2-5, with D perhaps given as TRBD1 or TRBD2 (6 bases each). The CDR3 has 14 residues. CDR1 and CDR2 from the germline V gene are MDHEN and SYDVKM. V was shortened by 6 bases and J by 0 bases, with 11 bases between the two germline ends. DNA of the CDR3: TGTGCCAGCAGCCAAGGGGGGTACCAAGAGACCCAGTACTTC. This sequence encodes CASSQGGYQETQYF.

The rearrangement uses TRBV28 and TRBJ2-7; no clear D gene. Germline CDR1 is MDHEN and CDR2 is SYDVKM. CDR3 size: 16 residues. Deletions cut 4 bases from V and 2 bases from J, with 18 bases between. CDR3 nucleotides: TGTGCCAGCAGTTCGGGTTGGCGGCAGAGGACCTACGAGCAGTACTTC. Translated, it gives CASSSGWRQRTYEQYF.

The chain is built from TRBV7-8 and TRBJ1-4, with a tentative D call TRBD1 (5 bases). Trimming stripped 2 bases from V and 11 bases from J, with 9 bases between. The CDR3 contains 12 residues. In germline, CDR1 is SGHVS, CDR2 FQNEAQ. The CDR3 spells CASSLRGFKLFF. The CDR3, as DNA: TGTGCCAGCAGCTTAAGGGGTTTTAAACTGTTTTTT.

This chain uses TRBV18 with TRBJ2-3; D is unclear. Germline V gives CDR1 KGHSH, CDR2 LQKENI. Trimming took off 0 bases at V and 2 bases at J, with 12 bases between the two ends. The CDR3 consists of 16 residues. The DNA of the CDR3 is TGTGCCAGCTCACCACCGTCCAGCAGATACACAGATACGCAGTATTTT. This codes for CASSPPSSRYTDTQYF.

This chain joins TRBV28 and TRBJ2-3; D unclear. Germline V gene data show CDR1 as MDHEN and CDR2 as SYDVKM. The CDR3 runs 8 residues. The DNA for the CDR3 is TGTCCCCCCGTAATTAAGTATTTT. Translation: CPPVIKYF.

The V call is TRBV7-2, the J call TRBJ2-4; tentative D call: TRBD2 (6 bases). The V gene's germline CDR1 is SGHTA and CDR2 FQGNSA. The CDR3 has 18 amino acids. Trimming cost V 2 bases and J 1 base, with 18 bases left between them. CDR3 coding DNA: TGTGCCAGCAGCTTATTGGTGAGTTGCGGGGTGGCCAAAAACATTCAGTACTTC. Translating it yields CASSLLVSCGVAKNIQYF.

The J gene is TRBJ1-4, the V gene TRBV19; D not certain. Germline CDR1 reads LNHDA; CDR2 reads SQIVND (reference sequence). The CDR3 runs to 13 residues. V dropped 1 base and J dropped 5 bases, with 5 bases sitting between them. The CDR3 loop is CASSIAMNEKLFF. For the CDR3, the DNA is TGTGCCAGTAGTATAGCAATGAATGAAAAACTGTTTTTT.

The CDR3 here is CASSPSTGLGTGELFF. The CDR3 DNA reads as TGTGCCAGCAGTCCGAGTACGGGGCTCGGCACCGGGGAGCTGTTTTTT. The rearrangement links TRBV28 to TRBJ2-2; D may be TRBD1 or TRBD2 (5 bases each). The germline CDR1 and CDR2 sequences are MDHEN and SYDVKM. The CDR3 length is 16 residues. Trimming shortened V by 5 bases and J by 4 bases, and 17 bases separated the two germline ends. The full variable domain, in which reference TRBV28 and TRBJ2-2 provide the parts outside the CDR3, is DVKVTQSSRYLVKRTGEKVFLECVQDMDHENMFWYRQDPGLGLRLIYFSYDVKMKEKGDIPEGYSVSREKKERFSLILESASTNQTSMYLCASSPSTGLGTGELFFGEGSRLTVL.

The chain uses TRBV7-2 and TRBJ2-4, with D tentatively TRBD2 (6 bases). The ends were cut back, 0 bases at V and 6 bases at J, with 12 bases in the middle. The CDR3 has 15 residues. Germline V gene data show CDR1 as SGHTA and CDR2 as FQGNSA. As DNA, the CDR3 is TGTGCCAGCAGCTTAGCGCCCGGGAGTGTAAACATTCAGTACTTC. The encoded protein is CASSLAPGSVNIQYF.

CDR3 in DNA: TGTGCCAGCGGGGCTAGCGGGAGGGTCAGGGAGACCCAGTACTTC. Translation gives CASGASGRVRETQYF. The chain has TRBV28 and TRBJ2-5; the match to TRBD2 covers 12 bases. V dropped 8 bases and J dropped 5; count of bases not matched to a gene: 9. This CDR3 is 15 amino acids long. Germline V CDR1 and CDR2: MDHEN, SYDVKM.

The chain joins TRBV7-2 to TRBJ2-1; 7 nucleotides match TRBD1. The CDR3 runs 13 residues. With 1 base clipped from V and 9 bases from J, the junction kept 3 bases outside the gene matches. Germline values: CDR1 SGHTA, CDR2 FQGNSA. The CDR3 DNA reads as TGTGCCAGCAGCTTAGGCAGGGGGTTTGAGCAGTTCTTC. Translating it yields CASSLGRGFEQFF.

The chain employs TRBV6-6 and TRBJ1-5; D might be TRBD1 (5 bases). The V gene lost 2 bases and the J gene lost 6 bases, with 11 bases spanning the gap. The CDR3 contains 14 residues. Germline assignment: CDR1 MNHNY and CDR2 SVGAGI (reference sequence). This CDR3 reads CASSYVQGGQPQHF. The CDR3 DNA reads TGTGCCAGCAGTTACGTCCAGGGCGGTCAGCCCCAGCATTTT.

The chain couples TRBV2 to TRBJ1-1; perhaps TRBD1 as D (5 bases). Trimming took 6 bases from V and 3 from J, leaving 14 bases between them. The CDR3 totals 14 residues. Germline CDR1 SNHLY, CDR2 FYNNEI. CDR3 DNA: TGTGCCAGCAGGCCAGAACTGGGGGACACTGAAGCTTTCTTT. Translation gives CASRPELGDTEAFF.

This clone has only a few counts. J is TRBJ1-3 and V is TRBV18; D ambiguous. The CDR3 is 15 amino acids. The germline CDR1 and CDR2 sequences are KGHSH and LQKENI. The ends were cut back, 3 bases at V and 0 bases at J, with 9 bases in the middle. The CDR3 DNA sequence: TGTGCCAGCTCACCCGACGGGAACTCTGGAAACACCATATATTTT. The encoded protein is CASSPDGNSGNTIYF.

The V gene is TRBV11-2, the J gene TRBJ2-3, with D hard to call. V lost 6 bases and J 0 bases, leaving 13 bases between the germline ends. This CDR3 has 15 amino acids. The germline V gene encodes CDR1 SGHAT and CDR2 FQNNGV. The CDR3 region is CASRRETGSTDTQYF. CDR3 DNA sequence: TGTGCCAGCAGGCGTGAAACTGGCAGCACAGATACGCAGTATTTT. The whole variable domain, filled in from reference TRBV11-2 and TRBJ2-3, reads EAGVAQSPRYKIIEKRQSVAFWCNPISGHATLYWYQQILGQGPKLLIQFQNNGVVDDSQLPKDRFSAERLKGVDSTLKIQPAKLEDSAVYLCASRRETGSTDTQYFGPGTRLTVL.

The V call is TRBV9, the J call TRBJ2-1; D is tentatively TRBD1 or TRBD2 (5 bases each). The CDR3 is 14 residues long. V was pared by 0 bases and J by 9 bases, with 13 bases between. The V gene's germline CDR1 is SGDLS and CDR2 YYNGEE. The chain's CDR3 is CASSVGPGLGEQFF. CDR3 in DNA: TGTGCCAGCAGCGTAGGCCCGGGGCTTGGTGAGCAGTTCTTC.

V and J are TRBV7-2 and TRBJ1-1; D is possibly TRBD1 (5 bases). Germline assignment: CDR1 SGHTA and CDR2 FQGNSA. V was pared by 5 bases and J by 11 bases, with 18 bases between. CDR3 length: 13 amino acids. The CDR3 coding sequence is TGTGCCAGCAGCGGACCCGACAGACTTCGGGCTTTCTTT. Its protein is CASSGPDRLRAFF.

Many counts were recorded for this clone. The chain is built from TRBV4-2 and TRBJ2-1; D remains ambiguous. Trimming left V 4 bases short and J 8 bases short, with 12 bases between. In germline, CDR1 is LGHNA, CDR2 YNFKEQ. This CDR3 is 13 amino acids long. CDR3 DNA sequence: TGTGCCAGCAGCCCTAGACAAGGCGATGAGCAGTTCTTC. Residues: CASSPRQGDEQFF.

The CDR3 nucleotides read TGTGCCAGCAGTCGGAAGACGCGGACGCATGAGCAGTTCTTC. Its protein is CASSRKTRTHEQFF. The chain joins TRBV2 to TRBJ2-1; D remains ambiguous. Deletions cut 5 bases from V and 8 bases from J, with 16 bases between. Germline loops: CDR1 SNHLY, CDR2 FYNNEI. This CDR3 has 14 amino acids.

The gene calls are TRBV18 and TRBJ1-3; a possible D gene is TRBD1 (6 bases). The V and J ends lost 4 bases and 1 base respectively, with 11 bases between them. CDR3 length: 15 amino acids. CDR1 is KGHSH, CDR2 LQKENI, per germline. DNA of the CDR3: TGTGCCAGCTCACTCCCCGGGACATCTGGAAACACCATATATTTT. It yields the protein CASSLPGTSGNTIYF.

This clone occurred once. The chain combines TRBV19 with TRBJ1-2, with a weak D call TRBD1 (6 bases). Germline V gives CDR1 LNHDA, CDR2 SQIVND (reference sequence). The V and J ends lost 4 bases and 2 bases respectively, with 17 bases between them. The length of the CDR3 is 16 residues. The CDR3 loop is CASSKISGAKNYGYTF. The CDR3, as DNA: TGTGCCAGTAGTAAGATTTCAGGGGCGAAGAACTATGGCTACACCTTC.